This passage covers 8 T cell receptor beta chains from one sample sequenced in a study of Ad26.COV2.S vaccination and SARS-CoV-2 variants. Clones were read by immunoSEQ multiplex PCR, and TCRdb kept only the in-frame ones, dropping some. Among about 350,000 clones, 70% to 90% were seen once, and the ten largest hold about 10%. Sample treatment: around 19 received Ad26.COV2.S at low or high dose, single or two shots; roughly five received placebo; per-sample allocation not given. All samples were drawn on day 63, counting from the first vaccine or placebo injection. The input for sequencing was peripheral blood, taken in a trial of Ad26.COV2.S vaccine versus placebo. The receptors here all came from a person aged 18-65 years who received the Ad26.COV2.S COVID-19 vaccine or a placebo.

The chain has TRBV4-1 and TRBJ2-3; 10 bases map to TRBD2. CDR1 and CDR2 (germline): MGHRA, YSYEKL. CDR3 size: 15 residues. The junction had 9 bases not matched to a gene; V was cut back by 3 bases and J by 9 bases. CDR3 sequence reads: CASSQEGLAAGTQYF. The CDR3 region has the DNA TGCGCCAGCAGCCAGGAAGGACTAGCGGCTGGGACGCAGTATTTT.

This chain links TRBV9 with TRBJ2-1, with 7 nucleotides matching TRBD2. The CDR3 has 18 amino acids. The junction had 10 bases not matched to a gene; V was cut back by 0 bases and J by 1 base. Per the germline V gene, CDR1 is SGDLS and CDR2 is YYNGEE. The CDR3 nucleotides read TGTGCCAGCAGCGTAGATCCTAGCGGACTCCCTTCCTACAATGAGCAGTTCTTC. This encodes CASSVDPSGLPSYNEQFF. The full variable domain, rest sourced from reference TRBV9 and TRBJ2-1, is DSGVTQTPKHLITATGQRVTLRCSPRSGDLSVYWYQQSLDQGLQFLIQYYNGEERAKGNILERFSAQQFPDLHSELNLSSLELGDSALYFCASSVDPSGLPSYNEQFFGPGTRLTVL.

In regard to this clone: A read error may be the cause here, since a much bigger clone is one base away. The rearrangement links TRBV5-1 to TRBJ1-1; TRBD1 agrees at 7 bases. CDR1 is SGHRS and CDR2 is YFSETQ in the germline V gene. This CDR3 has 14 amino acids. After removal of 4 bases from V and 1 base from J, the junction contained 4 bases not matched to a gene. The CDR3 here is CASSQTGTNTEAFF. The CDR3 coding sequence is TGCGCCAGCAGCCAGACAGGGACGAACACTGAAGCTTTCTTT. The complete variable domain, with remaining parts taken from reference TRBV5-1 and TRBJ1-1, reads KAGVTQTPRYLIKTRGQQVTLSCSPISGHRSVSWYQQTPGQGLQFLFEYFSETQRNKGNFPGRFSGRQFSNSRSEMNVSTLELGDSALYLCASSQTGTNTEAFFGQGTRLTVV.

This chain uses TRBV5-4 with TRBJ1-1; TRBD1 might be the D (5 bases). Trimming left V 0 bases short and J 4 bases short, with 10 bases between. The CDR3 runs 14 residues. CDR1 SGHNT and CDR2 YYREEE come from the germline V gene (reference sequence). CDR3 sequence reads: CASSLVQGSTEAFF. The CDR3, as DNA: TGTGCCAGCAGCTTGGTTCAGGGTTCCACTGAAGCTTTCTTT. The full variable domain, with the rest looked up from reference TRBV5-4 and TRBJ1-1, is ETGVTQSPTHLIKTRGQQVTLRCSSQSGHNTVSWYQQALGQGPQFIFQYYREEENGRGNFPPRFSGLQFPNYSSELNVNALELDDSALYLCASSLVQGSTEAFFGQGTRLTVV.

The chain is built from TRBV7-9 and TRBJ1-5, with TRBD1 identical over 7 bases. Germline trimming cut 7 bases from V and 3 bases from J; bases unmatched to any gene: 9. The CDR3 is made up of 15 amino acids. From germline, CDR1 is SEHNR and CDR2 FQNEAQ (reference sequence). The CDR3 spells CASTPGTDNNQPQHF. CDR3 nucleotides: TGTGCCAGCACCCCCGGGACAGACAACAATCAGCCCCAGCATTTT.

The chain links TRBV4-2 to TRBJ2-3; 7 bases are a match to TRBD2. V lost 4 bases and J lost 3; bases outside the gene matches: 10. Germline V gene data show CDR1 as LGHNA and CDR2 as YNFKEQ. CDR3 length: 16 residues. DNA for the CDR3: TGTGCCAGCAGCCGAGGCGGGGGAGATGGTACAGATACGCAGTATTTT. Its translation: CASSRGGGDGTDTQYF.

A note on this clone: The same CDR3 can be traced to other DNA sequences in this sample. This chain links TRBV10-3 with TRBJ2-7; TRBD1 agrees at 8 bases. The CDR3 is made up of 16 amino acids. Germline lookup yields CDR1 ENHRY and CDR2 SYGVKD. Germline trimming cut 2 bases from V and 0 bases from J; bases unmatched to any gene: 6. CDR3 sequence: CAISEPGQASSYEQYF. The CDR3 region has the DNA TGTGCCATCAGTGAGCCGGGACAGGCGAGCTCCTACGAGCAGTACTTC.

V is TRBV7-9 and J is TRBJ1-2; D not resolved. The germline V gene encodes CDR1 SEHNR and CDR2 FQNEAQ (reference sequence). Trimming shortened V by 6 bases and J by 3 bases, and 11 bases separated the two germline ends. This CDR3 region has 13 residues. The CDR3 is CASSQTEHYGYTF. Here the CDR3 DNA reads TGTGCCAGCAGTCAAACGGAGCACTATGGCTACACCTTC.